The rows below give T cell receptor beta chains drawn from one sample of a study of blood T cell repertoires in COVID-19. This table comes from immunoSEQ multiplex PCR, and its TCRdb copy is limited to in-frame clones, with some not included. The data show about 59,000 clones, with about 84% seen just once and 6.5% to 7.5% held by the top ten. The sequenced material came from peripheral blood. These receptors were obtained from a man aged 60 to 75 with acute or convalescent COVID-19. Both conserved end residues are trimmed from each CDR3. A D gene is named only where the DNA matches it firmly.

d_call | j_call | v_call | cdr3_aa
- | TRBJ1-4 | TRBV28 | ASTPSGSIFKLF
TRBD1 | TRBJ1-1 | TRBV27 | ASSPGQGKGGHTEAF
TRBD2 | TRBJ2-7 | TRBV20-1 | SASSGAGGVEQY
- | TRBJ2-7 | TRBV13 | ASSFRGVPYEQY
TRBD1 | TRBJ2-6 | TRBV9 | ASSAGTGFSGANVLT
- | TRBJ2-2 | TRBV4-2 | ASSQEAGTGGSGELF
- | TRBJ1-6 | TRBV7-2 | ASSPSPRLSQGSPLH
- | TRBJ2-5 | TRBV6-5 | ASSPGGMETQY
- | TRBJ2-2 | TRBV19 | ASSMARSTGELF
TRBD1 | TRBJ2-3 | TRBV19 | ASSTGTGPTDTQY
- | TRBJ1-6 | TRBV28 | ASCPPRGPLH
TRBD1 | TRBJ2-3 | TRBV18 | ASSPGTGTDTQY
TRBD1 | TRBJ2-5 | TRBV7-9 | ASSLGGRGQETQY
- | TRBJ2-4 | TRBV7-2 | ASSGRTTVAKNIQY
- | TRBJ2-1 | TRBV12-3/TRBV12-4 | ASSLEGRDEQF
- | TRBJ1-3 | TRBV6-5 | ASRPRREGNTIY
TRBD1 | TRBJ1-2 | TRBV9 | ASSVGQGAAGYT
- | TRBJ1-2 | TRBV9 | ASSSTAFGYT
- | TRBJ1-4 | TRBV5-1 | ASRGGRASNEKLF
TRBD2 | TRBJ2-5 | TRBV10-3 | AISESLALAGQETQY
TRBD1 | TRBJ1-6 | TRBV9 | ASSQGAYNSPLH
- | TRBJ2-7 | TRBV7-2 | ASSLASGSSEQY